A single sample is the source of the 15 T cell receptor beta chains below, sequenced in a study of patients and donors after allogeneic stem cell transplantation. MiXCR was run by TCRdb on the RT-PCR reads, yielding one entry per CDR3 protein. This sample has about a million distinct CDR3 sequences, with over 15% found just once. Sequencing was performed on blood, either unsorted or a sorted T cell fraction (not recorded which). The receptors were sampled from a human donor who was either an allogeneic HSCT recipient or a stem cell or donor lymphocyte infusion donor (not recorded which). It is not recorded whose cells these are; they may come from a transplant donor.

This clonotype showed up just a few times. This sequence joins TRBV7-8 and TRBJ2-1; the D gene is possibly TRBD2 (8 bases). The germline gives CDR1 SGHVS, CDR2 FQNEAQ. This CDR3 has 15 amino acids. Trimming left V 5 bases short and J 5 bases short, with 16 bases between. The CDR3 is CASSRRGREDNEQFF. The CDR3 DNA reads TGTGCCAGCAGCCGAAGGGGGCGGGAGGACAATGAGCAGTTCTTC.

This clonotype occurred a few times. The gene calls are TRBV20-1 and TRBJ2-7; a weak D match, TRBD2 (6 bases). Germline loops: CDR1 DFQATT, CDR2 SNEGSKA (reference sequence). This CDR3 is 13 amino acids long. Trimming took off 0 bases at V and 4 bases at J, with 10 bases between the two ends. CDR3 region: CSARDIAAYEQYF. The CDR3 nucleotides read TGCAGTGCTAGAGATATAGCGGCGTACGAGCAGTACTTC.

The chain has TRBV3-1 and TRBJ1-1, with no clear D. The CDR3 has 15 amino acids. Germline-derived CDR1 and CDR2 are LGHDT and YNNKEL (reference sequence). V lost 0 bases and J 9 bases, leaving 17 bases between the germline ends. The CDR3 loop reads CASSQDGTSGSQAFF. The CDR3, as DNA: TGTGCCAGCAGCCAAGATGGAACCTCCGGGAGCCAAGCTTTCTTT. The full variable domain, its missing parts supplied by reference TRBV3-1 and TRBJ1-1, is DTAVSQTPKYLVTQMGNDKSIKCEQNLGHDTMYWYKQDSKKFLKIMFSYNNKELIINETVPNRFSPKSPDKAHLNLHINSLELGDSAVYFCASSQDGTSGSQAFFGQGTRLTVV.

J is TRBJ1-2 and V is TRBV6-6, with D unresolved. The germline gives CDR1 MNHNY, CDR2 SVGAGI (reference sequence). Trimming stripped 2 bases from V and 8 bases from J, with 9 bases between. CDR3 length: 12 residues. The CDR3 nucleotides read TGTGCCAGCAGTTACGAACGGCAGGGCTACACCTTC. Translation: CASSYERQGYTF.

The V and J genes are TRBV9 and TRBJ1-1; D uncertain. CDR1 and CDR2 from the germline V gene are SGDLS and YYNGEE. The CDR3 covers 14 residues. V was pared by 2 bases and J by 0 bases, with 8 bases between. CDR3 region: CASSVVTMNTEAFF. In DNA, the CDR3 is TGTGCCAGCAGCGTGGTTACTATGAACACTGAAGCTTTCTTT.

CDR3 nucleotide sequence: TGTGCCAGCAGGACTCAGGGGATAACAACTACCTCCTACGAGCAGTACTTC. Its translation is CASRTQGITTTSYEQYF. The rearrangement uses TRBV2 and TRBJ2-7; D may be TRBD1 (6 bases). The CDR3 has 17 amino acids. CDR1 is SNHLY and CDR2 is FYNNEI in the germline V gene. Between the trimmed V and J ends, which lost 6 bases and 0 bases, there was a span of 21 bases.

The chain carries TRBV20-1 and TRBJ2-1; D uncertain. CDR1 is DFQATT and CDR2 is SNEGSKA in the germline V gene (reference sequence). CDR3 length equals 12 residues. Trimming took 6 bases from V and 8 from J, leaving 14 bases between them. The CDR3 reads CSARTSWDEQFF. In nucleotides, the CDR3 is TGCAGTGCCCGTACCAGCTGGGATGAGCAGTTCTTC.

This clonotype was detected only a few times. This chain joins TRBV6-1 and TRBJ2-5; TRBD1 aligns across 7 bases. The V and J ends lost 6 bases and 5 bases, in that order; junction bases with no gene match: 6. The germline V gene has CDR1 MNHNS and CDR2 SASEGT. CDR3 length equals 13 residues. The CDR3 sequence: CASRPGQPETQYF. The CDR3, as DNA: TGTGCCAGCAGACCGGGACAGCCGGAGACCCAGTACTTC.

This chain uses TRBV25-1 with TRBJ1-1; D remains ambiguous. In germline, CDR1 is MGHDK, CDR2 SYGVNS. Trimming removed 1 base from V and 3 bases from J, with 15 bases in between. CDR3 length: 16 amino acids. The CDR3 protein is CASSESLIGKDTEAFF. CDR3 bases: TGTGCCAGCAGTGAATCACTGATAGGGAAGGACACTGAAGCTTTCTTT.

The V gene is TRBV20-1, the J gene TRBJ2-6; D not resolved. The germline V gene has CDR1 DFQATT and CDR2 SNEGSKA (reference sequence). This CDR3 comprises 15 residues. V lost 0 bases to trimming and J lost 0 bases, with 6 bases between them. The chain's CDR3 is CSARDISSGANVLTF. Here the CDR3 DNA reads TGCAGTGCTAGAGACATTTCCTCTGGGGCCAACGTCCTGACTTTC.

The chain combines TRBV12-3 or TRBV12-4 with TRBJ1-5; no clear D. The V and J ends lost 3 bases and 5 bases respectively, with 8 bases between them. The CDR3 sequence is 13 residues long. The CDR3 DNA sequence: TGTGCCAGCAGTTTTATAGAATATCAGCCCCAGCATTTT. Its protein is CASSFIEYQPQHF.

The CDR3 loop reads CASSPLGFQETQYF. The DNA of the CDR3 is TGTGCCAGCAGCCCCTTAGGGTTCCAAGAGACCCAGTACTTC. The chain couples TRBV12-3 or TRBV12-4 to TRBJ2-5; D remains ambiguous. The CDR3 has 14 amino acids. V shed 6 bases and J shed 1 base, with 12 bases lying between them.

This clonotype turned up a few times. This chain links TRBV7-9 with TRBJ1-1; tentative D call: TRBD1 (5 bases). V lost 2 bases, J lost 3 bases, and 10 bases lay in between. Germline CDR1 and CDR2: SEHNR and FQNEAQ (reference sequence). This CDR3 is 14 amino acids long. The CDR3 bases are TGTGCCAGCAGCTTATCAGGGTTGTACACTGAAGCTTTCTTT. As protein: CASSLSGLYTEAFF.

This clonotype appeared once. The CDR3 bases are TGTGCCTCAAAAACGGACAGCTACGAGCAGTACTTC. It encodes CASKTDSYEQYF. The genes are TRBV30 and TRBJ2-7; D possibly corresponds to TRBD1 (6 bases). V was clipped by 7 bases and J by 3 bases, with 13 bases between them. Per germline, CDR1 GTSNPN and CDR2 SVGIG (reference sequence). This CDR3 spans 12 amino acids.

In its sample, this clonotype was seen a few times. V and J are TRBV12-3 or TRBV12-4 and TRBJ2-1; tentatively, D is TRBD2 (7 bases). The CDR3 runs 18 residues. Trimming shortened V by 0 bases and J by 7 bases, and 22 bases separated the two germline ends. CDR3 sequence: CASSLAWDFAGARNEQFF. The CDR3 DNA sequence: TGTGCCAGCAGTTTAGCCTGGGACTTCGCGGGGGCGAGGAATGAGCAGTTCTTC.